This T cell receptor beta chain was identified during a study of radiation and T cells in renal cell carcinoma. In regard to this clone: The target antigen is unknown.

Clones were sequenced by immunoSEQ multiplex PCR, and TCRdb holds only the in-frame ones, with some missing. The sample has 130,000 to 150,000 clones, 86% seen once. The length of the CDR3 is 17 residues. Germline CDR1 reads SGHRS; CDR2 reads YFSETQ. The germline V and J ends were trimmed by 0 bases and 0 bases, with 15 bases remaining between them. Study-level findings and limits: In blood, top tumor clones expanded by 2 weeks, shrinking by 4.

Indicated time point: blood 4 weeks post-SBRT, at nephrectomy. The sample's treatment: 15 Gy SBRT to primary tumor, nephrectomy 4 weeks later. Serial blood draws occurred at baseline and 2 and 4 weeks post-SBRT. This renal cell carcinoma was of the clear cell type. V usage is TRBV5-1 and J usage is TRBJ2-5; TRBD1 might be the D (6 bases). The receptor comes from a woman aged 50 to 65 with renal cell carcinoma. Sequenced here: blood, sampled from a patient whose treatment included radiotherapy and nephrectomy. The CDR3 bases are TGCGCCAGCAGCTTGGGGTCCGGACAGCAGTACCAAGAGACCCAGTACTTC. Translating it yields CASSLGSGQQYQETQYF.